These 27 T cell receptor beta chains originate from one sample sequenced in a study of T cells in Graves' hyperthyroidism and ophthalmopathy. Researchers took RNA transcripts and amplified the TCR beta CDR3 regions from them. TCR CDR3 underwent first-round RT-PCR with the HTBI primer set. Using its own MiXCR run on the multiplex PCR reads, TCRdb lists one record per CDR3 protein. This table has around 450,000 distinct CDR3 sequences, around 14% appearing once. What was sequenced was blood. These receptors were obtained from a woman younger than 30 with Graves' hyperthyroidism.

This clonotype was detected many times. The chain carries TRBV12-3 or TRBV12-4 and TRBJ1-5; no definite D call. V lost 5 bases and J lost 4, with 9 bases in between. This CDR3 has 13 amino acids. In nucleotides, the CDR3 is TGTGCCAGCAGTCTAAGCGGGAATCAGCCCCAGCATTTT. Amino acids: CASSLSGNQPQHF.

This rearrangement joins TRBV3-1 to TRBJ1-1, with 8 bases fitting TRBD1. Trimming cost V 3 bases and J 1 base; bases outside gene matches: 4. In germline, CDR1 is LGHDT, CDR2 YNNKEL (reference sequence). The CDR3 extends over 15 amino acids. The CDR3 loop reads CASSHPDRGNTEAFF. For the CDR3, the DNA is TGTGCCAGCAGCCACCCCGACAGGGGGAACACTGAAGCTTTCTTT.

This clonotype showed up just a few times. The rearrangement uses TRBV4-1 and TRBJ2-7; D is unclear. Trimming removed 0 bases at V and 2 bases at J, with 5 bases between. Per germline, CDR1 MGHRA and CDR2 YSYEKL. The CDR3 length is 13 residues. The CDR3 is CASSQDWPYEQYF. The CDR3 DNA reads TGCGCCAGCAGCCAAGATTGGCCCTACGAGCAGTACTTC.

This clonotype was detected a few times. This sequence joins TRBV4-1 and TRBJ2-3; D gene uncertain. Trimming shortened V by 1 base and J by 8 bases, and 7 bases separated the two germline ends. This CDR3 is built from 12 residues. The V gene's germline CDR1 is MGHRA and CDR2 YSYEKL. DNA for the CDR3: TGCGCCAGCAGCCAAGCGGGTATTACGCAGTATTTT. Its protein product is CASSQAGITQYF.

This clonotype was observed at least ten times. The genes are TRBV28 and TRBJ2-5, with 12 bases identical to TRBD2. CDR1 and CDR2 from the germline V gene are MDHEN and SYDVKM. V gave up 0 bases and J gave up 0 bases; unmatched junction bases: 8. This CDR3 spans 19 amino acids. The DNA for the CDR3 is TGTGCCAGCAGTTTATGGGTCACTAGCGGGAGGCTGTACCAAGAGACCCAGTACTTC. It translates to CASSLWVTSGRLYQETQYF.

This clonotype came up many times. This chain uses TRBV7-6 with TRBJ1-1; possible D gene TRBD1, 5 bases. The CDR3 length is 13 residues. Germline CDR1 SGHVS, CDR2 FNYEAQ. The germline V and J ends were trimmed by 8 bases and 1 base, with 11 bases remaining between them. Here the CDR3 reads CASGATQNTEAFF. CDR3 DNA: TGTGCCAGCGGGGCAACCCAGAACACTGAAGCTTTCTTT.

This clonotype was detected ten times or more. The genes are TRBV20-1 and TRBJ2-1; weak D call: TRBD2 (6 bases). This CDR3 region has 16 residues. The V gene's germline CDR1 is DFQATT and CDR2 SNEGSKA (reference sequence). V was pared by 4 bases and J by 0 bases, with 16 bases between. CDR3: CSAKGRGVSSYNEQFF. CDR3 in DNA: TGCAGTGCTAAAGGGCGGGGCGTTAGCTCCTACAATGAGCAGTTCTTC.

V and J are TRBV6-1 and TRBJ1-2; D gene unclear. The germline CDR1 and CDR2 sequences are MNHNS and SASEGT. The CDR3 contains 11 residues. Trimming pared 7 bases from V and 7 bases from J, leaving 10 bases between. CDR3 sequence (DNA): TGTGCCAGCACCCTTTCTACTGGCTACACCTTC. It yields the protein CASTLSTGYTF.

This clonotype was recorded a few times. This chain uses TRBV9 with TRBJ2-6, with TRBD1 as a possible D gene (7 bases). The V gene's germline CDR1 is SGDLS and CDR2 YYNGEE. Trimming pared 1 base from V and 0 bases from J, leaving 14 bases between. The CDR3 totals 18 residues. CDR3: CASSVQGGLISGANVLTF. The CDR3 DNA reads TGTGCCAGCAGCGTACAGGGGGGTTTAATCTCTGGGGCCAACGTCCTGACTTTC.

CDR3 coding DNA: TGTGCCAGTAGTCCCACAAGGGTGTCTGGAAACACCATATATTTT. It translates to CASSPTRVSGNTIYF. V usage is TRBV19 and J usage is TRBJ1-3; D is uncertain. V was trimmed by 5 bases and J by 1 base, leaving 12 bases between them. The CDR3 spans 15 residues. From germline, CDR1 is LNHDA and CDR2 SQIVND (reference sequence).

At least ten counts were recorded for this clonotype. The genes are TRBV18 and TRBJ1-1; tentatively, D is TRBD1 (6 bases). The CDR3 consists of 15 residues. Germline V CDR1 and CDR2: KGHSH, LQKENI. Trimming left V 3 bases short and J 0 bases short, with 11 bases between. The CDR3 spells CASSPGGQVNTEAFF. CDR3 bases: TGTGCCAGCTCACCTGGGGGGCAGGTGAACACTGAAGCTTTCTTT.

In its sample, this clonotype was seen many times. The V call is TRBV7-9, the J call TRBJ2-2; TRBD1 matches at 8 bases. The CDR3 has 17 amino acids. The germline V gene encodes CDR1 SEHNR and CDR2 FQNEAQ (reference sequence). With V trimmed by 4 bases and J by 4 bases, 11 bases remained unmatched. CDR3 in amino acids: CASSSLLGQGLTGELFF. In nucleotides, the CDR3 is TGTGCCAGCAGCTCACTGCTAGGACAGGGACTCACCGGGGAGCTGTTTTTT.

V gene TRBV19 combines with J gene TRBJ2-3; 7 nucleotides align to TRBD2. V dropped 2 bases and J dropped 0; count of bases not matched to a gene: 8. There are 17 residues in the CDR3. The germline V gene encodes CDR1 LNHDA and CDR2 SQIVND (reference sequence). The CDR3 loop reads CASSIRASGSSTDTQYF. In nucleotides, the CDR3 is TGTGCCAGTAGTATACGGGCTAGCGGTTCTAGCACAGATACGCAGTATTTT.

This clonotype appeared many times. Its ends do not fully match the called genes, so a read error is possible. V is TRBV11-2 and J is TRBJ2-7; D may be TRBD1 or TRBD2 (6 bases each). The CDR3 loop spans 14 amino acids. The germline gives CDR1 SGHAT, CDR2 FQNNGV. The CDR3, as DNA: TGTACCAGCAGCTTAGAGCGGACAGCGGGCGAGCAGTACTTC. Its protein product is CTSSLERTAGEQYF. The variable domain in full, completed from reference TRBV11-2 and TRBJ2-7, reads EAGVAQSPRYKIIEKRQSVAFWCNPISGHATLYWYQQILGQGPKLLIQFQNNGVVDDSQLPKDRFSAERLKGVDSTLKIQPAKLEDSAVYLCTSSLERTAGEQYFGPGTRLTVT.

This clonotype was observed many times. The rearrangement uses TRBV2 and TRBJ2-7; the match to TRBD1 covers 7 bases. The CDR3 runs 14 residues. The J segment lost 1 base and the V segment lost 4 bases, leaving 4 bases of the junction unmatched. Germline CDR1 reads SNHLY; CDR2 reads FYNNEI. CDR3 sequence (DNA): TGTGCCAGCAGTGGACAGGGCCTTTCCTACGAGCAGTACTTC. This gives the protein CASSGQGLSYEQYF.

J is TRBJ1-1 and V is TRBV27; maybe TRBD1 (6 bases). Trimming took 5 bases from V and 1 from J, leaving 8 bases between them. Germline lookup yields CDR1 MNHEY and CDR2 SMNVEV (reference sequence). CDR3 size: 13 residues. CDR3 region: CASSTGPNTEAFF. CDR3 in DNA: TGTGCCAGCAGTACAGGGCCGAACACTGAAGCTTTCTTT.

The chain carries TRBV4-1 and TRBJ1-1, with D perhaps matching TRBD1 (6 bases). The germline CDR1 and CDR2 sequences are MGHRA and YSYEKL. This CDR3 region has 15 residues. Deletions cut 3 bases from V and 4 bases from J, with 15 bases between. CDR3 DNA sequence: TGCGCCAGCAGCCACGCCCTCAGGGGAGTCACTGAAGCTTTCTTT. Protein sequence: CASSHALRGVTEAFF.

This clonotype was picked up one time. V gene TRBV2 combines with J gene TRBJ2-7; TRBD1 agrees at 8 bases. V shed 11 bases, J shed 4 bases, and the junction held 10 bases outside the gene matches. Germline assignment: CDR1 SNHLY and CDR2 FYNNEI. The CDR3 length is 13 residues. The CDR3 DNA reads as TGTGCCGGCGCTGGGGACAGGCTTTACGAGCAGTACTTC. As protein: CAGAGDRLYEQYF.

About this clonotype: A much more abundant neighbour one base away suggests this may be a read error. The rearrangement joins TRBV5-1 to TRBJ1-2; D ambiguous. The length of the CDR3 is 12 residues. Per germline, CDR1 SGHRS and CDR2 YFSETQ. CDR3 sequence (DNA): TGCGCCAGCAGCTTGTCTGATTATGGCTTCACCTTC. Translating it yields CASSLSDYGFTF.

The sample holds a few counts of this clonotype. This chain links TRBV11-2 with TRBJ2-5; 9 nucleotides match TRBD1. The CDR3 contains 15 residues. V lost 5 bases, J lost 0 bases, and 4 bases stayed unmatched. From germline, CDR1 is SGHAT and CDR2 FQNNGV. As DNA, the CDR3 is TGTGCCAGCAGCCCCTACAGGGGGCACCAAGAGACCCAGTACTTC. It translates to CASSPYRGHQETQYF.

This clonotype was seen many times. V and J are TRBV6-1 and TRBJ1-1; D may be TRBD1 (5 bases). The ends were cut back, 8 bases at V and 0 bases at J, with 13 bases in the middle. The germline gives CDR1 MNHNS, CDR2 SASEGT. This CDR3 spans 14 amino acids. The CDR3 DNA reads TGTGCCAGCGGGTACACAGGTATGAACACTGAAGCTTTCTTT. Its protein is CASGYTGMNTEAFF.

The rearrangement joins TRBV5-1 to TRBJ2-1; D not resolved. V dropped 0 bases and J dropped 0 bases, with 16 bases sitting between them. Germline V CDR1 and CDR2: SGHRS, YFSETQ. The CDR3 sequence is 18 residues long. CDR3 in DNA: TGCGCCAGCAGCTTGGGTCCCTCAATTGCGGTCTCCTACAATGAGCAGTTCTTC. It codes for CASSLGPSIAVSYNEQFF.

This clonotype was detected many times. The rearrangement joins TRBV20-1 to TRBJ1-1; D unresolved. V lost 2 bases, J lost 8 bases, and 9 bases lay in between. Germline CDR1 and CDR2: DFQATT and SNEGSKA (reference sequence). The CDR3 contains 11 residues. In nucleotides, the CDR3 is TGCAGTGCTAGAAGGACGGAGGAAGCTTTCTTT. It is translated as CSARRTEEAFF.

This clonotype appeared many times. CDR3 coding DNA: TGTGCCAGCAGCTTTGACGGGACTAGGATAAGGAGTGAGCAGTTCTTC. Its protein product is CASSFDGTRIRSEQFF. The chain is built from TRBV7-2 and TRBJ2-1, with 8 bases lining up with TRBD2. Trimming took 3 bases from V and 9 from J; bases not matched to a gene: 13. Germline V gene sequence: CDR1 SGHTA, CDR2 FQGNSA. CDR3 length: 16 amino acids.

Many counts were recorded for this clonotype. This chain links TRBV27 with TRBJ2-7; D is perhaps TRBD1 or TRBD2 (5 bases each). From germline, CDR1 is MNHEY and CDR2 SMNVEV (reference sequence). This CDR3 region has 15 residues. V lost 4 bases and J lost 4, with 17 bases in between. CDR3 in amino acids: CASSSGQGGLYEQYF. The CDR3 region has the DNA TGTGCCAGCAGTTCTGGGCAGGGCGGACTTTACGAGCAGTACTTC.

The chain employs TRBV6-5 and TRBJ2-6; 7 nucleotides match TRBD1. Germline V gene lookup returns CDR1 MNHEY and CDR2 SVGAGI. Trimming cost V 0 bases and J 2 bases; bases outside gene matches: 7. The CDR3 has 18 amino acids. The CDR3 protein is CASSYSHQGVAGANVLTF. CDR3 in DNA: TGTGCCAGCAGTTACTCGCATCAGGGGGTGGCTGGGGCCAACGTCCTGACTTTC.

This clonotype was recorded at least ten times. The chain links TRBV7-2 to TRBJ2-1; 12 bases agree with TRBD2. Germline CDR1 and CDR2: SGHTA and FQGNSA. The CDR3 is 16 amino acids. V lost 3 bases to trimming and J lost 4 bases; unmatched junction nucleotides: 4. CDR3 protein: CASSLLAGGLYNEQFF. In nucleotides, the CDR3 is TGTGCCAGCAGCTTGCTAGCGGGGGGGCTGTACAATGAGCAGTTCTTC.